The source of this T cell receptor (beta chain) is a study of blood T cell repertoires in COVID-19. At the level of the study: Specimens from acute and convalescent COVID-19 originated in the United States, Italy and Spain. From T cells, B-cell-depleted T cells, or PBMCs came the material, which was cDNA or gDNA.

This clone was seen once. Per the original methods: Amplification from reference gene primers served as the basis for estimated nucleated cell counts. The data were produced by immunoSEQ multiplex PCR, yet TCRdb's version contains in-frame clones alone and is incomplete. Clone size and the V and J calls come from that table; the DNA yielded D and trimming. The sample gives 300,000 to 400,000 clones, about 90% of which show up once; around 3.5% is in the top ten. Germline loops: CDR1 LNHDA, CDR2 SQIVND (reference sequence). V lost 7 bases and J lost 1, with 14 bases in between. This CDR3 spans 15 amino acids.

This TCR was sampled from a woman between 18 and 29 years old who had recovered from COVID-19. V gene TRBV19 combines with J gene TRBJ2-1, with a tentative D call TRBD2 (5 bases). The sequencing input was peripheral blood. The CDR3 reads CASTARRASYNEQFF. CDR3 DNA sequence: TGTGCCAGTACGGCTAGGCGGGCTTCCTACAATGAGCAGTTCTTC.